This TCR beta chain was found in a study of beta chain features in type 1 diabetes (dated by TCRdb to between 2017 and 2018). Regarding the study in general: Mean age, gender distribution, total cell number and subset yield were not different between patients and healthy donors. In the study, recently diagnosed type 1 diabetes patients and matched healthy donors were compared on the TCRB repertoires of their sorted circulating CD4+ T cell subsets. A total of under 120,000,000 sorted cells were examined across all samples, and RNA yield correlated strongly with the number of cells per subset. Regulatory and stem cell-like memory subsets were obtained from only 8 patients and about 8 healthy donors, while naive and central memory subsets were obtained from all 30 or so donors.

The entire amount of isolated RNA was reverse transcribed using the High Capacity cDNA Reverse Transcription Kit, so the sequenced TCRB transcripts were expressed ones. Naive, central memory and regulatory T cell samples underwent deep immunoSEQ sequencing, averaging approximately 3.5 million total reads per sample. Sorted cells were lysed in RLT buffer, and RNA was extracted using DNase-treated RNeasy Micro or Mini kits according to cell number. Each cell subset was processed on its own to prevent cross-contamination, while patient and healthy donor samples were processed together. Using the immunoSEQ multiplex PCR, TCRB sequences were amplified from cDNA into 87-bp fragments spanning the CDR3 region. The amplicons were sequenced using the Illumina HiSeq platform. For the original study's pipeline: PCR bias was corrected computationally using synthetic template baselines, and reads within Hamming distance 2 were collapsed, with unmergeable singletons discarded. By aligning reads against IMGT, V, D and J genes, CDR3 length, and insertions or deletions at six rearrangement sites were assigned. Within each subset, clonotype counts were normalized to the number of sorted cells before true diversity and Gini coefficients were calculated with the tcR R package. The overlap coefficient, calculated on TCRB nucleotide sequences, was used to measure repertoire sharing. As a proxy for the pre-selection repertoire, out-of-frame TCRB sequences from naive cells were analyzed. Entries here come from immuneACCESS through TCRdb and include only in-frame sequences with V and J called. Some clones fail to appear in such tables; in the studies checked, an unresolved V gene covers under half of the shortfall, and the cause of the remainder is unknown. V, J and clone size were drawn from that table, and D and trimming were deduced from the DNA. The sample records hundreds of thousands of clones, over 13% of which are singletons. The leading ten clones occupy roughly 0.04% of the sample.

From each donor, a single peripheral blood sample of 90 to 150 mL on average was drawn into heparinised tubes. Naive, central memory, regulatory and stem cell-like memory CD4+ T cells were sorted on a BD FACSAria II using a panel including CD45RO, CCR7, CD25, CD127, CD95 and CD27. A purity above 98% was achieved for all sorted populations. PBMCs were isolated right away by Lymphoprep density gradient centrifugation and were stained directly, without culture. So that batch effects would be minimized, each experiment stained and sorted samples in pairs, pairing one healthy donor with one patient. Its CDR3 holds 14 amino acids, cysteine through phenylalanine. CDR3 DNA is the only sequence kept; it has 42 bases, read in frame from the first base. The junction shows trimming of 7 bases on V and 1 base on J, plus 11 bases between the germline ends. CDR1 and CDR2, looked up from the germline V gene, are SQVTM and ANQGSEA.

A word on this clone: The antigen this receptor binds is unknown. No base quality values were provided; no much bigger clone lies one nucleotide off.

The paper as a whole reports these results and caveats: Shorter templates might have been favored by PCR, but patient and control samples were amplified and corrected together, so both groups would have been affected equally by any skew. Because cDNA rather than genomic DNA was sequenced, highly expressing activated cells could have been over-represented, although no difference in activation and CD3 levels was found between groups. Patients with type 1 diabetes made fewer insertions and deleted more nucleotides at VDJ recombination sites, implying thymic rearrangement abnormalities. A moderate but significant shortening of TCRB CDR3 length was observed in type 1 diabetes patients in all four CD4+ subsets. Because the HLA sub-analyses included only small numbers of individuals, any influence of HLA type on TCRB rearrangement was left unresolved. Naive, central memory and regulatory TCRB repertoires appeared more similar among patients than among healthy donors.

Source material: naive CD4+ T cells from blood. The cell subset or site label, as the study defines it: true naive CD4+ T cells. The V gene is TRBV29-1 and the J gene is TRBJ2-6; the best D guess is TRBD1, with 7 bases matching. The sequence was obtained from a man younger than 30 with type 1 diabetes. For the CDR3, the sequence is CSASGGSGANVLTF. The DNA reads TGCAGCGCCTCAGGGGGGTCTGGGGCCAACGTCCTGACTTTC.